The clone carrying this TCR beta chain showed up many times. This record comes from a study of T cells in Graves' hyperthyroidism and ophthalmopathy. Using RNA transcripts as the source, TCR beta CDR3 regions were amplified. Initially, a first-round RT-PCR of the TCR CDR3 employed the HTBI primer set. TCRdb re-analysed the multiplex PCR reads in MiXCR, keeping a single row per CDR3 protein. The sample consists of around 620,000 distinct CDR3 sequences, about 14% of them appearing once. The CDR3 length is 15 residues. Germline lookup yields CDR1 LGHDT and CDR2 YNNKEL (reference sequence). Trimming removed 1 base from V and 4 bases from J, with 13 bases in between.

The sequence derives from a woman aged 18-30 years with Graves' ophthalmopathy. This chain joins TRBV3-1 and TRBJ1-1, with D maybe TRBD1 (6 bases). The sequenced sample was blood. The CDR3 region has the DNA TGTGCCAGCAGCCAAGTGAGGACAGCCGGCACTGAAGCTTTCTTT. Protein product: CASSQVRTAGTEAFF.